This T cell receptor beta chain was identified in a study of cytomegalovirus exposure and HLA in healthy donors. Study-wide findings and caveats: The study designated about 160 TCR beta chains cytomegalovirus-associated. Reportedly, fewer N-insertions than the approximately 700-donor mean appeared in an Asian-associated ancestry cluster in a later analysis. One cluster of highly shared sequence variants probably arose as a sequencing artifact.

PCR was performed using 60 Vbeta and 13 Jbeta primers. The method was immunoSEQ multiplex PCR; TCRdb's version includes in-frame clones alone and lacks a portion of them. The sample lists some 170,000 clones, about two thirds occurring once. Germline values: CDR1 SGHRS, CDR2 YFSETQ. J gave up 8 bases and V 4 bases, and 13 bases lay outside the gene matches. The CDR3 sequence is 16 residues long. For this clone: Its specificity is unknown.

Sequenced: PBMCs. The V call is TRBV5-1, the J call TRBJ2-1; 9 bases map to TRBD2. The sequence was collected from a human donor in good health. The chain's CDR3 is CASSQVGSGGWHEQFF. DNA for the CDR3: TGCGCCAGCAGCCAAGTTGGTAGCGGGGGTTGGCATGAGCAGTTCTTC.